This T cell receptor (beta chain) originates from a study of blood T cell repertoires in COVID-19. Study-wide context: Donors in the United States, Italy and Spain gave samples during acute or convalescent COVID-19. Sample material is recorded as cDNA or gDNA derived from T cells, B-cell-depleted T cells, or PBMCs.

The CDR3 loop spans 11 amino acids. CDR1 is GTSNPN and CDR2 is SVGIG in the germline V gene (reference sequence). V shed 7 bases and J shed 6 bases, with 9 bases lying between them. Authors' analysis steps: Amplifying reference gene primers gave estimates of nucleated cell counts. Method: immunoSEQ multiplex PCR; TCRdb's copy keeps in-frame clones and lacks some. D and trimming come from the DNA, and the V and J calls and clone size come from that table. The sample records nearly 350,000 clones, around 91% being singletons. This receptor was obtained from a woman in her late teens or twenties who had recovered from COVID-19. The rearrangement links TRBV30 to TRBJ2-2, with a possible D match to TRBD2 (5 bases). Sequenced material: peripheral blood. The CDR3 spells CASTGAGELFF. CDR3 sequence (DNA): TGTGCCTCCACCGGGGCCGGGGAGCTGTTTTTT.